This TCR beta chain emerged from a study of blood T cell repertoires in COVID-19. The overall study: Sites across the United States, Italy and Spain contributed samples from acute and convalescent COVID-19. PBMCs, B-cell-depleted T cells, or T cells were the source of the cDNA or gDNA that made up the material.

The authors' processing: Quantification of nucleated cells was approximated via reference gene primer amplification. Here immunoSEQ multiplex PCR was the method, and the copy in TCRdb shows in-frame clones only, minus some. V and J calls and clone size are those listed in that table; D and trimming were worked out from the DNA. The sample comprises some 140,000 clones, 60% to 80% of which are singletons, and 9.5% to 12% rests with the top ten. This clone was seen only a few times. Germline loops: CDR1 LNHDA, CDR2 SQIVND (reference sequence). The CDR3 is 15 residues long. V was pared by 4 bases and J by 5 bases, with 6 bases of the junction left unmatched.

The sequence came from a man in his 60s who had recovered from COVID-19. The sample consisted of peripheral blood. J is TRBJ2-4 and V is TRBV19, with TRBD1 matching over 9 bases. The CDR3 region is CASSTTHRGQNIQYF. The CDR3 DNA is TGTGCCAGTAGTACGACCCACAGGGGGCAAAACATTCAGTACTTC. The whole variable domain, filled in from reference TRBV19 and TRBJ2-4, reads DGGITQSPKYLFRKEGQNVTLSCEQNLNHDAMYWYRQDPGQGLRLIYYSQIVNDFQKGDIAEGYSVSREKKESFPLTVTSAQKNPTAFYLCASSTTHRGQNIQYFGAGTRLSVL.